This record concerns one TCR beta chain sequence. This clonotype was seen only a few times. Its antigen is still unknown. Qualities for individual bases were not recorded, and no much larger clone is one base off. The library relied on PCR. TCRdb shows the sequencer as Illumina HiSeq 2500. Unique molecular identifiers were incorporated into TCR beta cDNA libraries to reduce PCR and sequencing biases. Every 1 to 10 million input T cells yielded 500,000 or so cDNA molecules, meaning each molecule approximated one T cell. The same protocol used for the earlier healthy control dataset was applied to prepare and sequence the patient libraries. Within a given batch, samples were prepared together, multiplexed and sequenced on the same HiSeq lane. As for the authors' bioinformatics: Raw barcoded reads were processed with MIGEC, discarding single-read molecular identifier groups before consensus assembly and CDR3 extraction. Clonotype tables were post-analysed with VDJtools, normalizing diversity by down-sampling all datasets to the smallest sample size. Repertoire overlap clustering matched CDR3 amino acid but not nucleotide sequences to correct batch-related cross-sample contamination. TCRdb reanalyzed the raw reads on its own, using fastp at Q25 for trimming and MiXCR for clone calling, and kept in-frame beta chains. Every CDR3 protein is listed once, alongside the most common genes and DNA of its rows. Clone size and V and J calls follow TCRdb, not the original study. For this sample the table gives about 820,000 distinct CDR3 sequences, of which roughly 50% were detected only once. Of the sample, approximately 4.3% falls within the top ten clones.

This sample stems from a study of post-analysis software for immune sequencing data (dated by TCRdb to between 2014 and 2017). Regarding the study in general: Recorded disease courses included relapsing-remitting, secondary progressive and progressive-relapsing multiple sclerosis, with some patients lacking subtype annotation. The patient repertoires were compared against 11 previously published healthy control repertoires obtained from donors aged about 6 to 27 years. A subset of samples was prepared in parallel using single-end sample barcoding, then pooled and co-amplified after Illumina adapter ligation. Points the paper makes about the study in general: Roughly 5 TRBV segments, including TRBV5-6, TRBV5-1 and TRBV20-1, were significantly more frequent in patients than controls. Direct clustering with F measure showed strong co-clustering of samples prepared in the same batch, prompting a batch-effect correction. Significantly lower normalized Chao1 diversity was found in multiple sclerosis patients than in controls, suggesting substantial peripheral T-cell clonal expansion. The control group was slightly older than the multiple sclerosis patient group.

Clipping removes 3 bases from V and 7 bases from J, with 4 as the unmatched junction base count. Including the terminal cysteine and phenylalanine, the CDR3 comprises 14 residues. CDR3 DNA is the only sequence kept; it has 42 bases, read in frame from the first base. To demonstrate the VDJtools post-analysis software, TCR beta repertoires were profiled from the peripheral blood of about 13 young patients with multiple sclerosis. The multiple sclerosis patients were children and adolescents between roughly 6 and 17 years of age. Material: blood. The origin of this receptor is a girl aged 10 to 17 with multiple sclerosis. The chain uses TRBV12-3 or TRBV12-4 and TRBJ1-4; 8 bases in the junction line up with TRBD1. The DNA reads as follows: TGTGCCAGCAGTTTGCAGGGGGCGGGTGAAAAACTGTTTTTT. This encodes CASSLQGAGEKLFF.